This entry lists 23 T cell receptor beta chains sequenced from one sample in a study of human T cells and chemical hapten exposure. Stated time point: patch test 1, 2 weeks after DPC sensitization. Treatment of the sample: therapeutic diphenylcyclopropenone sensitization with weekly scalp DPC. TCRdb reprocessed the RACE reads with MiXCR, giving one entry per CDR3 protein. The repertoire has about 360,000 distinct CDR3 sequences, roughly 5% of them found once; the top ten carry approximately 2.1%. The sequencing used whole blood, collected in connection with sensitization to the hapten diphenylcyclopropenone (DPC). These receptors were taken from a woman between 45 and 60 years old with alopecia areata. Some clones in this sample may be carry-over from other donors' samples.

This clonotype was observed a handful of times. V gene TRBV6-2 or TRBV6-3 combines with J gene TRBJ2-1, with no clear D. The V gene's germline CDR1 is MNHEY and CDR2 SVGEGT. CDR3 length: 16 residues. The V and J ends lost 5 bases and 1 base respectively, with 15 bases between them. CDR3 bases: TGTGCCAGCAGTGGGGATGATGACCGGTCCTACAATGAGCAGTTCTTC. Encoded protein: CASSGDDDRSYNEQFF.

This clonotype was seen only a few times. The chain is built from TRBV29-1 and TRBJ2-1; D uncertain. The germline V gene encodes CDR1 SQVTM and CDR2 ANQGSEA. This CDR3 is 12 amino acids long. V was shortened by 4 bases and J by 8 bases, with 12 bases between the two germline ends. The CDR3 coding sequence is TGCAGCGTTGCTGCTAGTATCGATGAGCAGTTCTTC. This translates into CSVAASIDEQFF.

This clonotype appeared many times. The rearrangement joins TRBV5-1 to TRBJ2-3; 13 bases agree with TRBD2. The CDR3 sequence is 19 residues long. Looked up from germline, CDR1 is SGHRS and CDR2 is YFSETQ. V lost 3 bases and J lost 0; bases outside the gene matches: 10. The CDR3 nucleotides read TGCGCCAGCAGCTGGACTAGCGGGGGCATACGAACCAGCACAGATACGCAGTATTTT. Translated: CASSWTSGGIRTSTDTQYF.

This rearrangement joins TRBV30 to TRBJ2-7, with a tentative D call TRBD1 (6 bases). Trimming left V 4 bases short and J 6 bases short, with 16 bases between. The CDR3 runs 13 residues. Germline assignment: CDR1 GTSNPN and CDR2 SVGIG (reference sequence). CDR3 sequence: CAWTWTAPGEQYF. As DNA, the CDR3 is TGTGCCTGGACTTGGACAGCCCCCGGCGAGCAGTACTTC.

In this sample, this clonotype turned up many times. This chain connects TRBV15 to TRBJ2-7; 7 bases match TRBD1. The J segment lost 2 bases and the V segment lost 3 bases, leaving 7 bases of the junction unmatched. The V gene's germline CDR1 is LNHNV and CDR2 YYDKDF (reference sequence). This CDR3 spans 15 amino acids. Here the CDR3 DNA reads TGTGCCACCAGCAGGGGTACAGGGGCTGCCTACGAGCAGTACTTC. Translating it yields CATSRGTGAAYEQYF.

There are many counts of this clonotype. This CDR3 reads CSVEGLAGGVYNEQFF. CDR3 coding DNA: TGCAGCGTTGAAGGGCTAGCGGGAGGCGTCTACAATGAGCAGTTCTTC. The V call is TRBV29-1, the J call TRBJ2-1; TRBD2 agrees at 11 bases. The CDR3 has 16 amino acids. Germline V CDR1 and CDR2: SQVTM, ANQGSEA. The V and J ends lost 1 base and 3 bases, in that order; junction bases with no gene match: 5.

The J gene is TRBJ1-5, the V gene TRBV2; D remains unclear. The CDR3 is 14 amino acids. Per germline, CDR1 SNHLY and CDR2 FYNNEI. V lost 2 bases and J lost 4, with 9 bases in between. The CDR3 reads CASSESWFNQPQHF. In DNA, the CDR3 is TGTGCCAGCAGTGAATCTTGGTTTAATCAGCCCCAGCATTTT.

The CDR3 region is CASSYEGSTDTQYF. The CDR3 nucleotides are TGTGCCAGCAGTTACGAGGGGAGCACAGATACGCAGTATTTT. This sequence joins TRBV6-5 and TRBJ2-3; tentatively, D is TRBD1 or TRBD2 (5 bases each). The CDR3 spans 14 residues. V was trimmed by 2 bases and J by 0 bases, leaving 6 bases between them. CDR1 and CDR2 (germline): MNHEY, SVGAGI.

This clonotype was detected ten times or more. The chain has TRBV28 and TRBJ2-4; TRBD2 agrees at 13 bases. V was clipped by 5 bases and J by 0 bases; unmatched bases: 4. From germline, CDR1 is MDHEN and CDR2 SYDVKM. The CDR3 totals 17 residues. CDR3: CASSPRTSGRAKNIQYF. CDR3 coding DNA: TGTGCCAGCAGTCCGCGGACTAGCGGGAGAGCCAAAAACATTCAGTACTTC.

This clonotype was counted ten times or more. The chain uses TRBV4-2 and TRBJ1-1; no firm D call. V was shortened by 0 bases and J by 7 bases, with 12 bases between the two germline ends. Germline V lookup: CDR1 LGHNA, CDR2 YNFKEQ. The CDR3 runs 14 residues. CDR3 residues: CASSQDLSGFEAFF. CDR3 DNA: TGTGCCAGCAGCCAAGATTTATCGGGGTTTGAAGCTTTCTTT.

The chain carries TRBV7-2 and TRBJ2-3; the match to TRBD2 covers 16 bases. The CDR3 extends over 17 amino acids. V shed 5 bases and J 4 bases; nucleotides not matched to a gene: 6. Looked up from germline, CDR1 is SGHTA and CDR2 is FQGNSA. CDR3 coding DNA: TGTGCCAGCAGCGCTGGGACTAGCGGGGGGGCTGCAGATACGCAGTATTTT. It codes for CASSAGTSGGAADTQYF.

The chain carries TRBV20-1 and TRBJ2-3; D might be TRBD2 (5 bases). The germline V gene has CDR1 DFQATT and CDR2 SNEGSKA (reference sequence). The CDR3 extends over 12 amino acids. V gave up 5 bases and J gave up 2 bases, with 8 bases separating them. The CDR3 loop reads CSAEGTTDTQYF. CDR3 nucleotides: TGCAGTGCTGAGGGAACCACAGATACGCAGTATTTT.

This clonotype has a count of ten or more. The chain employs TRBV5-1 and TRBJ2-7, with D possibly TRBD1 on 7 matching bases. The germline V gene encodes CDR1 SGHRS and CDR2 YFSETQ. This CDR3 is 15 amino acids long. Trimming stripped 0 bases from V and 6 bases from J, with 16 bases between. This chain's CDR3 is CASSLGQGQAGEQYF. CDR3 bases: TGCGCCAGCAGCTTGGGACAGGGACAAGCGGGCGAGCAGTACTTC.

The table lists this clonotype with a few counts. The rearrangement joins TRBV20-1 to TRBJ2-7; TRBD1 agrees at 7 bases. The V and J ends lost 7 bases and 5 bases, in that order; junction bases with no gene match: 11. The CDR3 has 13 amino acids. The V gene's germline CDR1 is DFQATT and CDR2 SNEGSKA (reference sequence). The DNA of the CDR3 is TGCAGTGTTAACCGGGACAGTCGGAACGAGCAGTACTTC. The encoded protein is CSVNRDSRNEQYF.

CDR3 sequence (DNA): TGTGCCAGCAGTTTATCGGTCGGGGCTACATACTACGAGCAGTACTTC. Its translation is CASSLSVGATYYEQYF. V is TRBV27 and J is TRBJ2-7; possibly TRBD1 or TRBD2 for D (5 bases each). The CDR3 runs to 16 residues. V was pared by 0 bases and J by 3 bases, with 15 bases between. Per germline, CDR1 MNHEY and CDR2 SMNVEV (reference sequence).

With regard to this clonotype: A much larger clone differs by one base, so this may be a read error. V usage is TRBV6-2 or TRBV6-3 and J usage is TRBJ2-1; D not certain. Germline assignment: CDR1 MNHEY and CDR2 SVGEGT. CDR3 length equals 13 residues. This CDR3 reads CASSYSNRHEQSF. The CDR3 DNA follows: TGTGCCAGCAGTTACTCGAACAGACATGAGCAGTCCTTC.

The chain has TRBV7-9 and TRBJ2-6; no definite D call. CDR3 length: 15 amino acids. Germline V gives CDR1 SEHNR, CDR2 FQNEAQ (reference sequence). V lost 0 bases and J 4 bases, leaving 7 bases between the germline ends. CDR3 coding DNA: TGTGCCAGCAGCTTAGCCCTCAGGGGGGCCAACGTCCTGACTTTC. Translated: CASSLALRGANVLTF.

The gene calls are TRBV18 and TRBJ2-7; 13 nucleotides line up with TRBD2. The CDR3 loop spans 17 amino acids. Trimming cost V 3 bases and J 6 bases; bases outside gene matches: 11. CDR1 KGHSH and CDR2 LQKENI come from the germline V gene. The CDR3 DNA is TGTGCCAGCTCACCTAGGACTAGCGGGAGTCTAGGGGTCGAGCAGTACTTC. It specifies CASSPRTSGSLGVEQYF.

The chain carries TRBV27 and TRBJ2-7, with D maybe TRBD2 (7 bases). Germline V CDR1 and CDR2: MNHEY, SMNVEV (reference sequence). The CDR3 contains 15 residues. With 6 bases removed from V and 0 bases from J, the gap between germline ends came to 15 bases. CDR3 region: CASRAGAESSYEQYF. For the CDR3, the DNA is TGTGCCAGCAGGGCGGGGGCAGAAAGCTCCTACGAGCAGTACTTC.

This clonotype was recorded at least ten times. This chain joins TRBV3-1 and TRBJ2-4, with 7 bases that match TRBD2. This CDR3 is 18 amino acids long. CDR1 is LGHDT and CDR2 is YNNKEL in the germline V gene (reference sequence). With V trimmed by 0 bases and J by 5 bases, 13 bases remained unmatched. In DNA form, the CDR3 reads TGTGCCAGCAGCCAAGATACCCGCTGGAGGAGCGGGGAAAACATTCAGTACTTC. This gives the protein CASSQDTRWRSGENIQYF.

The CDR3 loop reads CASIVAGGIDTQYF. DNA for the CDR3: TGTGCCAGCATCGTAGCGGGGGGGATAGATACGCAGTATTTT. This sequence joins TRBV6-1 and TRBJ2-3, with 11 bases that match TRBD2. Trimming removed 7 bases from V and 5 bases from J; junction bases left unmatched: 5. The germline V gene encodes CDR1 MNHNS and CDR2 SASEGT. The CDR3 spans 14 residues.

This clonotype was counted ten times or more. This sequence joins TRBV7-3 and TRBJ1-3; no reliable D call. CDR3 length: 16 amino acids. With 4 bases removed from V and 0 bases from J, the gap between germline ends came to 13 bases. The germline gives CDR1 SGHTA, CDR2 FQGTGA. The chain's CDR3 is CASSSPGRSSGNTIYF. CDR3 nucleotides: TGTGCCAGCAGCTCCCCCGGCAGAAGCTCTGGAAACACCATATATTTT.

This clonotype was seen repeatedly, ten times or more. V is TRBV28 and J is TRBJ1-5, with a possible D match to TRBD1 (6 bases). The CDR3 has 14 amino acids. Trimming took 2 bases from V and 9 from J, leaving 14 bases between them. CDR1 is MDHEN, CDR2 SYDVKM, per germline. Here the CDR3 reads CASSLSGGRMPQHF. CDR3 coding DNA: TGTGCCAGCAGTTTAAGCGGGGGCCGTATGCCCCAGCATTTT.